This note documents a single T cell receptor (beta chain) sequence. Its antigen is not known. The data derive from a study of graft-versus-host responses after intestinal transplantation. Across the whole study: Each recipient received a multivisceral, liver-intestinal, or isolated intestinal graft. Recipients across the board were started on anti-thymocyte globulin induction, then kept on tacrolimus and steroids for approximately three years.

Trimming took 2 bases from V and 0 from J; bases not matched to a gene: 7. The germline CDR1 and CDR2 sequences are WSHSY and SAAADI. The CDR3 is made up of 17 amino acids. Sequenced by immunoSEQ multiplex PCR; TCRdb stores in-frame clones only, minus some. The sample lists over 40,000 clones, approximately 96% occurring once. Study outcomes and limitations: GvH clonotypes were identified within recipient marrow, with a subset emerging first in ileum or blood. Allografts of patients with graft-donor T cell macrochimerism showed high graft-versus-host to host-versus-graft clone ratios.

This clonotype originated in a human donor who was the organ donor for an intestinal transplant. The source material was unstimulated CD8+ T cells sorted from spleen or lymph node cells, sampled before transplant. The V call is TRBV10-2, the J call TRBJ2-7, with 10 bases aligning to TRBD2. The CDR3 DNA reads TGCGCCAGCAGTGAGCTAGCGGGGGTAATCTTCTCCTACGAGCAGTACTTC. Translating gives CASSELAGVIFSYEQYF.